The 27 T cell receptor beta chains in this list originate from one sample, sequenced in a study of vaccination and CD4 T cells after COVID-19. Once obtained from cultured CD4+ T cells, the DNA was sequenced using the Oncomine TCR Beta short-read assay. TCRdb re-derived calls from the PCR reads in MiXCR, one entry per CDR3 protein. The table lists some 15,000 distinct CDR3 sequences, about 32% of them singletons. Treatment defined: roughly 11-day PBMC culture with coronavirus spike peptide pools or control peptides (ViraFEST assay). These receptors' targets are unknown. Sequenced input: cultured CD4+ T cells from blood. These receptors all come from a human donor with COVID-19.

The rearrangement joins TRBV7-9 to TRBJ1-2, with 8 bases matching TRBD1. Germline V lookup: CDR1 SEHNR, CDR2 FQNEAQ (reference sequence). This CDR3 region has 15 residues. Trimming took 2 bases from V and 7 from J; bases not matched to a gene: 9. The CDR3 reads CASSLLGPTGVGYTF. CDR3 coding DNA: TGTGCCAGCAGCTTACTGGGGCCGACAGGGGTTGGCTACACCTTC.

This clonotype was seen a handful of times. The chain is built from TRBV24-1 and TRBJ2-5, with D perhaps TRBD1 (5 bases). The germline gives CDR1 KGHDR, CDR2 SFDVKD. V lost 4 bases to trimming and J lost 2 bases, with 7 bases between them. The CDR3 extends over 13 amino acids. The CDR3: CATSEAGQETQYF. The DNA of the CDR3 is TGTGCCACCAGTGAGGCAGGGCAAGAGACCCAGTACTTC.

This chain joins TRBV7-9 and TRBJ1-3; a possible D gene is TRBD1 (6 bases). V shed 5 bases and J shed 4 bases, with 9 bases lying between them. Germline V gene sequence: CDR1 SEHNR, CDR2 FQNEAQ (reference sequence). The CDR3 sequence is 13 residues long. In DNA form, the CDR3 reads TGTGCCAGCAGCCAAGGACAGGGAAACACCATATATTTT. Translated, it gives CASSQGQGNTIYF.

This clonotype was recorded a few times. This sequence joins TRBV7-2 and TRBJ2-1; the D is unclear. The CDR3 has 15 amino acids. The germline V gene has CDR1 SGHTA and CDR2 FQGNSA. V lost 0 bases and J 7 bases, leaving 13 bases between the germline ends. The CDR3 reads CASSLAAMAGNEQFF. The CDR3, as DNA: TGTGCCAGCAGCTTAGCGGCCATGGCTGGGAATGAGCAGTTCTTC.

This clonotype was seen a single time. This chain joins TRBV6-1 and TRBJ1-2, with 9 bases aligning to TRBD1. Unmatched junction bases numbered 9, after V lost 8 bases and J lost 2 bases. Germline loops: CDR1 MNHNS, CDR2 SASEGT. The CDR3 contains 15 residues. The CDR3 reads CASGAQQGANYGYTF. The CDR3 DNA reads TGTGCCAGCGGTGCCCAACAGGGGGCAAACTATGGCTACACCTTC.

CDR3 sequence reads: CASSFFSQGVDTEAFF. For the CDR3, the DNA is TGTGCCAGCAGTTTCTTCTCGCAGGGGGTGGACACTGAAGCTTTCTTT. The chain is built from TRBV27 and TRBJ1-1, with 7 bases that match TRBD1. The J segment lost 3 bases and the V segment lost 3 bases, leaving 10 bases of the junction unmatched. The CDR3 extends over 16 amino acids. Germline CDR1 MNHEY, CDR2 SMNVEV (reference sequence).

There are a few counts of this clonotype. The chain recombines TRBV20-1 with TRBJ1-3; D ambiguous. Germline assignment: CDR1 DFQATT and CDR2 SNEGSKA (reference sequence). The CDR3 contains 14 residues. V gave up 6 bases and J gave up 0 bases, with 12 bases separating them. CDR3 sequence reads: CSAATGDSGNTIYF. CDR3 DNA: TGCAGTGCCGCGACGGGCGACTCTGGAAACACCATATATTTT.

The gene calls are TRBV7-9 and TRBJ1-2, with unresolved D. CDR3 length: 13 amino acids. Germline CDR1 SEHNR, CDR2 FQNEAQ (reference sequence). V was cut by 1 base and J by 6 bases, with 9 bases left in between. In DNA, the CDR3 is TGTGCCAGCAGCTTAGGGGTCCCCGATGGCTACACCTTC. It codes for CASSLGVPDGYTF.

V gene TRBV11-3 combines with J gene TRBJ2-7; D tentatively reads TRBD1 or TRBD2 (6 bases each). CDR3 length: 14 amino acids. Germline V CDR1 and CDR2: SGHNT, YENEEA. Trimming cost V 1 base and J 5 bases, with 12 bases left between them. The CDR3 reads CASSLGPGEDEQYF. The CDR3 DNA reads TGTGCCAGCAGCTTAGGCCCAGGGGAGGACGAGCAGTACTTC. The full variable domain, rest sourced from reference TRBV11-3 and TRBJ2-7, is EAGVVQSPRYKIIEKKQPVAFWCNPISGHNTLYWYLQNLGQGPELLIRYENEEAVDDSQLPKDRFSAERLKGVDSTLKIQPAELGDSAVYLCASSLGPGEDEQYFGPGTRLTVT.

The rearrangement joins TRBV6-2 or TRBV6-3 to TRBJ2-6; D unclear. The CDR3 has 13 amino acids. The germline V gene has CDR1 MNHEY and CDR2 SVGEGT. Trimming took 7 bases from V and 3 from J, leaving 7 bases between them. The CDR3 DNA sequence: TGTGCCAGCAACCCCGGTGGGGCCAACGTCCTGACTTTC. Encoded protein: CASNPGGANVLTF.

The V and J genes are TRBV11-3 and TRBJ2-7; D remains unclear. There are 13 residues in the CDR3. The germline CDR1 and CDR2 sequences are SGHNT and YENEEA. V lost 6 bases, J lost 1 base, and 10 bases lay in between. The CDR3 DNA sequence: TGTGCCAGCAGGATGCAGGAATCCTACGAGCAGTACTTC. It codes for CASRMQESYEQYF.

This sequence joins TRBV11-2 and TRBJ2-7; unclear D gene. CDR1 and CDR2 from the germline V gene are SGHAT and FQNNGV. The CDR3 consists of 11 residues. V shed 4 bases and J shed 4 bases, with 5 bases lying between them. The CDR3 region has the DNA TGTGCCAGCAGCTCAGAATACGAGCAGTACTTC. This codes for CASSSEYEQYF.

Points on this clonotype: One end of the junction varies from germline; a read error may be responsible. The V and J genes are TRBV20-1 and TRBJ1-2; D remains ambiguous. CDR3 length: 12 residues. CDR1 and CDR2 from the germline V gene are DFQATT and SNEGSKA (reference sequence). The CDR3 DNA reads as TGCAGTGCTATCTCCAGGACCTATGGCTTCACCTTC. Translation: CSAISRTYGFTF.

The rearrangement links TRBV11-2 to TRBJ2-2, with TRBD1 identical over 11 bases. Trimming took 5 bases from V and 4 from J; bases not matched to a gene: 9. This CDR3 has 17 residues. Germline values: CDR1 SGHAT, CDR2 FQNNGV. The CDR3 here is CASSPRAGTGGTGELFF. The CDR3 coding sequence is TGTGCCAGCAGCCCCAGGGCCGGGACAGGGGGCACCGGGGAGCTGTTTTTT.

CDR3 DNA sequence: TGTGCCAGCAGGTCCACCCGACAGGGCCCCGAGCAGTACTTC. This codes for CASRSTRQGPEQYF. This sequence joins TRBV7-2 and TRBJ2-7, with TRBD1 identical over 7 bases. V shed 6 bases and J 6 bases; nucleotides not matched to a gene: 11. Germline lookup yields CDR1 SGHTA and CDR2 FQGNSA. This CDR3 has 14 amino acids.

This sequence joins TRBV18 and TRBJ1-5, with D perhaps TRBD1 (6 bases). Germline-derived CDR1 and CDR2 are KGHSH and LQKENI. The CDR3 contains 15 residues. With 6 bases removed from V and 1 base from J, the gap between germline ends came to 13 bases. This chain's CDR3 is CASSKGGESNQPQHF. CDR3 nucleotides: TGTGCCAGCTCCAAGGGGGGTGAGAGCAATCAGCCCCAGCATTTT.

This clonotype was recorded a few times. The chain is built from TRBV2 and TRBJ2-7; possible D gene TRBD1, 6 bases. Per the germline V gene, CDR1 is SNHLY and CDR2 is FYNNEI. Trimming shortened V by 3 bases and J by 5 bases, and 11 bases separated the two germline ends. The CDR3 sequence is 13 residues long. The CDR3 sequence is CASSDRRGNEQYF. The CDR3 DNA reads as TGTGCCAGCAGTGATCGTAGGGGGAACGAGCAGTACTTC.

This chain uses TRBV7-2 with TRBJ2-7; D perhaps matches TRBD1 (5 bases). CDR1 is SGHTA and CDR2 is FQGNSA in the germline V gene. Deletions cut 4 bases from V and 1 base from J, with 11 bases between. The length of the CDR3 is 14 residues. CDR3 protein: CASSSWTSSYEQYF. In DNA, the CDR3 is TGTGCCAGCAGCTCTTGGACATCATCCTACGAGCAGTACTTC.

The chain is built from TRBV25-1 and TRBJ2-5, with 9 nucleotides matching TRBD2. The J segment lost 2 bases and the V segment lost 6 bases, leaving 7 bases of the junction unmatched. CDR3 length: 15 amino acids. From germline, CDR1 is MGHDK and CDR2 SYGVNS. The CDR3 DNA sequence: TGTGCCAGCAGGGCAACTAGCGGGCCGCAAGAGACCCAGTACTTC. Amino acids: CASRATSGPQETQYF.

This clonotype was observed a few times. The DNA for the CDR3 is TGCGCCAGTGGTGGGGGGGATTTAAACACCGGGGAGCTGTTTTTT. It translates to CASGGGDLNTGELFF. V and J are TRBV10-1 and TRBJ2-2, with 7 positions matching TRBD2. The CDR3 loop spans 15 amino acids. V shed 9 bases and J 2 bases; nucleotides not matched to a gene: 9. CDR1 and CDR2 (germline): WNHNN, SYGVQD (reference sequence).

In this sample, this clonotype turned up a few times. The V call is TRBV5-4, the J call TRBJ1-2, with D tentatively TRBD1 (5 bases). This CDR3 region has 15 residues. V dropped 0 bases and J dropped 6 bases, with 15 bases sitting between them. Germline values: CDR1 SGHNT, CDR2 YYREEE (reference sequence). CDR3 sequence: CASSLVFGGQDGYTF. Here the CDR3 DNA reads TGTGCCAGCAGCTTGGTCTTCGGGGGTCAGGATGGCTACACCTTC.

For the CDR3, the DNA is TGTGCCAGCAGCTCGAGGGACAGGGGGCCAGTAGAGACCCAGTACTTC. Protein sequence: CASSSRDRGPVETQYF. V gene TRBV7-2 combines with J gene TRBJ2-5, with 12 bases lining up with TRBD1. The CDR3 sequence is 16 residues long. J was trimmed by 4 bases and V by 4 bases; bases with no gene match: 7. Germline V lookup: CDR1 SGHTA, CDR2 FQGNSA.

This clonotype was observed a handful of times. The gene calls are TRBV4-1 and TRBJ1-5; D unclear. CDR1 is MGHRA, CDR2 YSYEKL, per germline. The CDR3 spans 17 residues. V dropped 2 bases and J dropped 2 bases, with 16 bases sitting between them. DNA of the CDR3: TGCGCCAGCAGCCAATTGGACCTCATTAGTGGCAATCAGCCCCAGCATTTT. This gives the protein CASSQLDLISGNQPQHF.

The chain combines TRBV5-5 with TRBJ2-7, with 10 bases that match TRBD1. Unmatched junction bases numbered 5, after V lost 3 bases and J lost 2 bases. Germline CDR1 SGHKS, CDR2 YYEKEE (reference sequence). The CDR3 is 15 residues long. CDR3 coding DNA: TGTGCCAGCAGCTCCGGGACAGGGGCAACCTACGAGCAGTACTTC. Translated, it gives CASSSGTGATYEQYF. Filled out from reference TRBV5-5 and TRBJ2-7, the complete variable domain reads DAGVTQSPTHLIKTRGQQVTLRCSPISGHKSVSWYQQVLGQGPQFIFQYYEKEERGRGNFPDRFSARQFPNYSSELNVNALLLGDSALYLCASSSGTGATYEQYFGPGTRLTVT.

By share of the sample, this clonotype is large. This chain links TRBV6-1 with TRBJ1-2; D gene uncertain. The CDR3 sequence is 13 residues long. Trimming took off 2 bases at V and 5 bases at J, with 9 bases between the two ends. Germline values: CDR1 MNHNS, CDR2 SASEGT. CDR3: CASSENVQYGYTF. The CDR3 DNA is TGTGCCAGCAGTGAAAATGTACAGTATGGCTACACCTTC.

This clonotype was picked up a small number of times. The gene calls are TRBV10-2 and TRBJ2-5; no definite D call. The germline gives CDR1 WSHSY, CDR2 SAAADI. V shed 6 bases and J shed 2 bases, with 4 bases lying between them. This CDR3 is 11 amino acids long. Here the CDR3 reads CASSQQETQYF. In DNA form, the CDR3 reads TGCGCCAGCAGCCAACAAGAGACCCAGTACTTC.

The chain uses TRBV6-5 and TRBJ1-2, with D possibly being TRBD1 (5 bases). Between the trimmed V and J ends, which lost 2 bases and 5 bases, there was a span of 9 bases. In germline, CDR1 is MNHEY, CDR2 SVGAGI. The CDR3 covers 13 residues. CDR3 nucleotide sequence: TGTGCCAGCAGTTACGGGACCTCATATGGCTACACCTTC. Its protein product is CASSYGTSYGYTF.